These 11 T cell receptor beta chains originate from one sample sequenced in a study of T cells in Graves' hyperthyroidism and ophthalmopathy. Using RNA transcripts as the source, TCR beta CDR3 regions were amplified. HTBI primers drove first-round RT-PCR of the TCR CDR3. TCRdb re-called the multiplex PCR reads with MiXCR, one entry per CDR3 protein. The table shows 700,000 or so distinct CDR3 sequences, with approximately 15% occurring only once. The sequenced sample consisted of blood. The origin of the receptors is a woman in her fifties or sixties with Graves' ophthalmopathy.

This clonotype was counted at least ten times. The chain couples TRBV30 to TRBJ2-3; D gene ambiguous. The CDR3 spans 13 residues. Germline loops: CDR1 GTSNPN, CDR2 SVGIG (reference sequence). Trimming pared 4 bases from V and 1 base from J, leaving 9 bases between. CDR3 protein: CAWKTRGTDTQYF. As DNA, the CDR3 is TGTGCCTGGAAGACCCGGGGCACAGATACGCAGTATTTT.

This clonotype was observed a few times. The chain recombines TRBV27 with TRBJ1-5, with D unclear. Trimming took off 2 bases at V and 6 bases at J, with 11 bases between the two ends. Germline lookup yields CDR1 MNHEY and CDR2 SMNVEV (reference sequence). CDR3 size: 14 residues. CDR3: CASSLVGVGQPQHF. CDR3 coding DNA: TGTGCCAGCAGTTTAGTCGGGGTGGGTCAGCCCCAGCATTTT.

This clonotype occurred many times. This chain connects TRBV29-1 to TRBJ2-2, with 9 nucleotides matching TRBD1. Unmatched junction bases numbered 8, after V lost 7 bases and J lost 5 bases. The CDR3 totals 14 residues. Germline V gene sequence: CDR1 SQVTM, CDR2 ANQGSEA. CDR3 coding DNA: TGCAGCGCTAACCGGGACAGGGCAACCGGGGAGCTGTTTTTT. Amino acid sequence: CSANRDRATGELFF.

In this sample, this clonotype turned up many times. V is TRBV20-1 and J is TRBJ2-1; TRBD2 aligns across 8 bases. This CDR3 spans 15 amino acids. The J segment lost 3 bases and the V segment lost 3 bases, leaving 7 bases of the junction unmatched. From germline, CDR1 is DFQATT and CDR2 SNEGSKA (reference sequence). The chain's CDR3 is CSARGPGTSYNEQFF. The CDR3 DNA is TGCAGTGCTAGGGGCCCCGGGACTAGCTACAATGAGCAGTTCTTC.

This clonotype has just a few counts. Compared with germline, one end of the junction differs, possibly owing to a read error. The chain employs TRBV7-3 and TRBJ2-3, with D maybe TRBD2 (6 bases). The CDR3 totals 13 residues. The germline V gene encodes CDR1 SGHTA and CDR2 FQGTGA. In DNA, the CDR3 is TGTGCCAGCAGTCAAGCGGGCACAGATACGCGGTATTTT. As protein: CASSQAGTDTRYF.

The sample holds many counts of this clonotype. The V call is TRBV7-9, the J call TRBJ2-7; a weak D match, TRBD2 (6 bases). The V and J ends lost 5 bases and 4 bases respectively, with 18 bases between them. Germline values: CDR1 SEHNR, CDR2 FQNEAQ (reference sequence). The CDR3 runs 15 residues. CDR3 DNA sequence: TGTGCCAGCAGCACCAGGTCGGGAGAGCGATACGAGCAGTACTTC. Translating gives CASSTRSGERYEQYF.

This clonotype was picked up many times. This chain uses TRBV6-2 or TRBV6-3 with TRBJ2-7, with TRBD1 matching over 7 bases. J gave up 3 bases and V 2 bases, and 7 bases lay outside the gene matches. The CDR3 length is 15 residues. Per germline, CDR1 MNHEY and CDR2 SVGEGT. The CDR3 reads CASSYARGSDYEQYF. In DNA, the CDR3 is TGTGCCAGCAGTTACGCCAGGGGGAGTGACTACGAGCAGTACTTC.

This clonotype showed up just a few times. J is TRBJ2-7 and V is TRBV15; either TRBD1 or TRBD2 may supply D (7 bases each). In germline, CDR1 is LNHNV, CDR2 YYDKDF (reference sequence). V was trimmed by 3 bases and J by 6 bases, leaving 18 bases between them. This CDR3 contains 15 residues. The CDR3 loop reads CATSSQRQGGIEQYF. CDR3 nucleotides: TGTGCCACCAGCAGCCAGAGGCAGGGGGGGATCGAGCAGTACTTC.

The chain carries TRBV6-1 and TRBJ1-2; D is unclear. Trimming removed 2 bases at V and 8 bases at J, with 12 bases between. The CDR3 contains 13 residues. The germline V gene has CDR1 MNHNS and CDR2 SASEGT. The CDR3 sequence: CASSEFSLAGYTF. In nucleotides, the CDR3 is TGTGCCAGCAGTGAATTTTCCTTAGCGGGCTACACCTTC.

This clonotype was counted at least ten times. This CDR3 reads CASSVAGGNQPQHF. The CDR3 coding sequence is TGTGCCAGCAGCGTAGCCGGGGGCAATCAGCCCCAGCATTTT. The chain combines TRBV9 with TRBJ1-5; D ambiguous. V was trimmed by 0 bases and J by 2 bases, leaving 6 bases between them. The CDR3 has 14 amino acids. Germline V gene lookup returns CDR1 SGDLS and CDR2 YYNGEE.

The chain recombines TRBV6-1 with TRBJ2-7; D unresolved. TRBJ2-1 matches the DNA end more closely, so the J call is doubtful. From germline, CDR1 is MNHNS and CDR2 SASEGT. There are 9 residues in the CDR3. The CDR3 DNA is TGTGCCAGCTCCCTACGTCAGTTCTTC. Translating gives CASSLRQFF.